This passage covers 12 T cell receptor beta chains from one sample sequenced in a study of CD8+CD57+ T cells in acquired aplastic anemia. The sequenced patients had an expansion of CD8+CD57+ cells seen by flow cytometry. Genomic DNA acted as the template from which TCR beta VDJ combination and CDR3 sequence profiling were carried out. TCRdb processed the reads anew with MiXCR; each CDR3 protein has one entry. Of a few hundred thousand distinct CDR3 sequences listed, under 55% were seen once; the top ten hold just under 20%. The specimen was sorted CD4+, CD8+, or CD8+CD57+ T cells (not recorded which) from PBMCs. Every receptor here comes from a human donor with aplastic anemia.

The chain combines TRBV15 with TRBJ2-1; perhaps D is TRBD1 or TRBD2 (5 bases each). Looked up from germline, CDR1 is LNHNV and CDR2 is YYDKDF (reference sequence). This CDR3 comprises 17 residues. The germline V and J ends were trimmed by 1 base and 3 bases, with 16 bases remaining between them. Written as DNA, the CDR3 is TGTGCCACCAGCAGAGGACTACCGGGACGTTTCTACAATGAGCAGTTCTTC. It is translated as CATSRGLPGRFYNEQFF.

This clonotype has ten or more counts. This rearrangement joins TRBV7-2 to TRBJ1-3, with TRBD1 as a possible D gene (6 bases). Trimming pared 5 bases from V and 2 bases from J, leaving 16 bases between. Germline lookup yields CDR1 SGHTA and CDR2 FQGNSA. This CDR3 region has 16 residues. The CDR3 region has the DNA TGTGCCAGCAGCCCCGGCAGGGGAATTGCTGGAAACACCATATATTTT. Its protein product is CASSPGRGIAGNTIYF.

The chain carries TRBV7-3 and TRBJ2-3; 7 bases agree with TRBD2. J gave up 0 bases and V 5 bases, and 8 bases lay outside the gene matches. The CDR3 runs to 16 residues. Germline loops: CDR1 SGHTA, CDR2 FQGTGA. The CDR3 nucleotides read TGTGCCAGCAGCGAACCGGGAGGAGCTAGCACAGATACGCAGTATTTT. Its translation: CASSEPGGASTDTQYF.

This clonotype was recorded many times. The CDR3 loop reads CASELGGTTIRGYTF. The CDR3, as DNA: TGTGCCAGCGAGCTTGGGGGGACAACTATACGCGGCTACACCTTC. The gene calls are TRBV5-8 and TRBJ1-2, with D perhaps matching TRBD1 (6 bases). There are 15 residues in the CDR3. Trimming left V 7 bases short and J 8 bases short, with 24 bases between. Germline lookup yields CDR1 SGHTS and CDR2 YDEGEE.

Worth noting for this clonotype: Mismatch with germline at one junction end may stem from a read error. The chain is built from TRBV5-1 and TRBJ1-1; 7 bases are shared with TRBD1. The CDR3 consists of 12 residues. CDR1 is SGHRS and CDR2 is YFSETQ in the germline V gene. The CDR3 is CAGSLTGSEAFF. The CDR3 bases are TGCGCCGGCAGCTTGACAGGGTCTGAAGCTTTCTTT.

CDR3 coding DNA: TGCGCCAGCAGCCCAAGACTAGCGGGAGTATCCGAGCAGTACTTC. This encodes CASSPRLAGVSEQYF. The chain links TRBV5-1 to TRBJ2-7; TRBD2 agrees at 12 bases. In germline, CDR1 is SGHRS, CDR2 YFSETQ. The CDR3 is 15 amino acids. Germline trimming cut 4 bases from V and 6 bases from J; bases unmatched to any gene: 8.

Note on this clonotype: Germline and junction disagree at one end, which may indicate a read error. The CDR3 loop reads CANSLLVGIYGYTF. In DNA, the CDR3 is TGTGCCAACAGCTTATTGGTAGGGATCTATGGCTACACCTTC. J is TRBJ1-2 and V is TRBV7-2; D call uncertain. CDR1 is SGHTA, CDR2 FQGNSA, per germline. The CDR3 length is 14 residues.

This rearrangement joins TRBV19 to TRBJ2-7; a weak D match, TRBD1 (6 bases). Germline CDR1 is LNHDA and CDR2 is SQIVND (reference sequence). Deletions cut 0 bases from V and 5 bases from J, with 17 bases between. There are 16 residues in the CDR3. The CDR3, as DNA: TGTGCCAGTAGTATAGACTTCACGGGACAATGGGACGAGCAGTACTTC. Translation: CASSIDFTGQWDEQYF.

This clonotype was counted many times. Germline and junction disagree at one end, which may indicate a read error. The genes are TRBV2 and TRBJ2-1, with D perhaps given as TRBD1 or TRBD2 (5 bases each). There are 15 residues in the CDR3. Germline V gene data show CDR1 as SNHLY and CDR2 as FYNNEI. This CDR3 reads CASRDGDPRSNEQFF. As DNA, the CDR3 is TGTGCCAGCCGTGATGGGGACCCTCGGAGCAATGAGCAGTTCTTC. Based on the CDR3 plus reference TRBV2 and TRBJ2-1, the full variable domain is EPEVTQTPSHQVTQMGQEVILRCVPISNHLYFYWYRQILGQKVEFLVSFYNNEISEKSEIFDDQFSVERPDGSNFTLKIRSTKLEDSAMYFCASRDGDPRSNEQFFGPGTRLTVL.

Concerning this clonotype itself: A read error is likely, as this CDR3 ends without the conserved phenylalanine or tryptophan. The DNA is omitted, as the CDR3 cannot be located on it reliably, and the CDR3 follows TCRdb's listing. The gene calls are TRBV7-3 and TRBJ2-2; TRBD1 is the table's D call and was not checked against the DNA. The CDR3 contains 16 residues when both ends are counted. Germline V lookup: CDR1 SGHTA, CDR2 FQGTGA. The CDR3 loop is CASSGTGQGEHRGAVV.

This chain uses TRBV5-1 with TRBJ2-5, with D uncertain. CDR1 SGHRS and CDR2 YFSETQ come from the germline V gene. V lost 1 base and J lost 2, with 6 bases in between. This CDR3 is 13 amino acids long. CDR3 sequence reads: CASSLTEQETQYF. The CDR3 DNA follows: TGCGCCAGCAGCTTGACAGAACAAGAGACCCAGTACTTC.

The chain is built from TRBV7-9 and TRBJ2-5; TRBD2 aligns across 14 bases. J lost 9 bases, V lost 7 bases, and 10 bases had no gene match. The CDR3 has 15 amino acids. From germline, CDR1 is SEHNR and CDR2 FQNEAQ (reference sequence). CDR3 protein: CASTGGLAGDAAQYF. The CDR3 nucleotides read TGTGCCAGCACCGGGGGACTAGCGGGGGATGCGGCCCAGTACTTC.